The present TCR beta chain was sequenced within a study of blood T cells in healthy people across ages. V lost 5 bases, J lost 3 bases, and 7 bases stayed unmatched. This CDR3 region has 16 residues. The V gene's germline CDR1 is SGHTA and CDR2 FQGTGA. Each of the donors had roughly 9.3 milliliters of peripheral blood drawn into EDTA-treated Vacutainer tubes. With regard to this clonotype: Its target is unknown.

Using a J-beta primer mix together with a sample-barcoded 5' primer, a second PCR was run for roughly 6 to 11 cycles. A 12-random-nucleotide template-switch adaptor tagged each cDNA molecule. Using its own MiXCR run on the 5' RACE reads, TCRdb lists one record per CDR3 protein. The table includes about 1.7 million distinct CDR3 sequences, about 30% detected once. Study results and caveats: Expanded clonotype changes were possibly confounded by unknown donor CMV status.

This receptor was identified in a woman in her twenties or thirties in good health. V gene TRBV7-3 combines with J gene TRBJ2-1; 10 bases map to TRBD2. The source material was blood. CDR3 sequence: CASSPEAGGRYNEQFF. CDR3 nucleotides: TGTGCCAGCAGCCCGGAAGCGGGGGGGCGCTACAATGAGCAGTTCTTC.